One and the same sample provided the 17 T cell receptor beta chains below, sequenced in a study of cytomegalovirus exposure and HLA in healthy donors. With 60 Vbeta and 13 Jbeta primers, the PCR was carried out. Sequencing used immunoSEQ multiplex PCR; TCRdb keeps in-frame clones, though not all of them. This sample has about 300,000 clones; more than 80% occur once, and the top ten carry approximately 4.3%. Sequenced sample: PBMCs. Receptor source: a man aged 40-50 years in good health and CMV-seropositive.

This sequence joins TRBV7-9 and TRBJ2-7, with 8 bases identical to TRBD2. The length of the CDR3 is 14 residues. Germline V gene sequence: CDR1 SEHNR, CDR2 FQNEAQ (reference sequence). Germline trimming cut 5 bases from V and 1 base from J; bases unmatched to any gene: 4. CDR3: CASSAKRGSYEQYF. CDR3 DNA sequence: TGTGCCAGCAGCGCCAAGCGGGGGTCCTACGAGCAGTACTTC. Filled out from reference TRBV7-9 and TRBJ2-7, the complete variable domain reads DTGVSQNPRHKITKRGQNVTFRCDPISEHNRLYWYRQTLGQGPEFLTYFQNEAQLEKSRLLSDRFSAERPKGSFSTLEIQRTEQGDSAMYLCASSAKRGSYEQYFGPGTRLTVT.

Here the CDR3 DNA reads TGTGCCAGCAGGACGCCGCGGGGGAACACTGAAGCTTTCTTT. Translating gives CASRTPRGNTEAFF. V usage is TRBV6-6 and J usage is TRBJ1-1; D is unresolved. Germline CDR1 reads MNHNY; CDR2 reads SVGAGI (reference sequence). There are 14 residues in the CDR3. V was cut by 6 bases and J by 1 base, with 12 bases left in between.

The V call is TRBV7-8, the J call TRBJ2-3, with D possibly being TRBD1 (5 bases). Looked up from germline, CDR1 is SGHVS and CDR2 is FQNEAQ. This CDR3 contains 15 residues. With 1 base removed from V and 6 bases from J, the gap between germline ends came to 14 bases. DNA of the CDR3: TGTGCCAGCAGCTTAGGGAGACAGTTGAGGGATACGCAGTATTTT. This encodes CASSLGRQLRDTQYF.

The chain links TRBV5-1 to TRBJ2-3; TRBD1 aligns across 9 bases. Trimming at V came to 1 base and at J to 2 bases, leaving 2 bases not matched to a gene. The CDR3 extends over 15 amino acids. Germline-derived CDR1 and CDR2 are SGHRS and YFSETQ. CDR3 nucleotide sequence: TGCGCCAGCAGCTTGACAGGGGGCGACACAGATACGCAGTATTTT. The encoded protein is CASSLTGGDTDTQYF.

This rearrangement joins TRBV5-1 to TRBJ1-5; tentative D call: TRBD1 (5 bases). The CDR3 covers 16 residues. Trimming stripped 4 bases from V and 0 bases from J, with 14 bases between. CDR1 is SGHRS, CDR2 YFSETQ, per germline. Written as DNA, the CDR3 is TGCGCCAGCAGCCCCGAGGTGACAGCTAGCAATCAGCCCCAGCATTTT. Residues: CASSPEVTASNQPQHF.

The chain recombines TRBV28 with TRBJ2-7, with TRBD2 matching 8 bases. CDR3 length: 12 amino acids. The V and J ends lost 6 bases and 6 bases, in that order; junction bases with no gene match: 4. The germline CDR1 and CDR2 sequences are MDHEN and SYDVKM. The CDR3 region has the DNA TGTGCCAGCAGCTCCGGGACTAGCGAGCAGTACTTC. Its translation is CASSSGTSEQYF.

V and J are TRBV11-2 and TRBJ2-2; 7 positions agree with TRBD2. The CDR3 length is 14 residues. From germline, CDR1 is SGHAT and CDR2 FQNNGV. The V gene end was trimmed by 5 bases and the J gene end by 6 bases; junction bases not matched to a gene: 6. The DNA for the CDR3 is TGTGCCAGCAGCCCACTAGCGAGGGCCGGGGAGCTGTTTTTT. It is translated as CASSPLARAGELFF.

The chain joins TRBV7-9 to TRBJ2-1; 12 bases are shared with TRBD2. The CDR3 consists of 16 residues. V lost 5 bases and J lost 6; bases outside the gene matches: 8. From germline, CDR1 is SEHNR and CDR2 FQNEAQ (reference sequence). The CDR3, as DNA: TGTGCCAGCAGCCCAGGGGCTAGCGGGAGGGCCAATGAGCAGTTCTTC. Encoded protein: CASSPGASGRANEQFF.

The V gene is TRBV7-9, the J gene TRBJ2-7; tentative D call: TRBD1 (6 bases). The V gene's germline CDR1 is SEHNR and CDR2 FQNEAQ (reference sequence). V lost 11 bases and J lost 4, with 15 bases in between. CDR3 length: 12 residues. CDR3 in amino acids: CASNDRGYEQYF. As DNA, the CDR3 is TGTGCCTCAAATGATAGGGGGTACGAGCAGTACTTC. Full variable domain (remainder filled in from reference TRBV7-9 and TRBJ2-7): DTGVSQNPRHKITKRGQNVTFRCDPISEHNRLYWYRQTLGQGPEFLTYFQNEAQLEKSRLLSDRFSAERPKGSFSTLEIQRTEQGDSAMYLCASNDRGYEQYFGPGTRLTVT.

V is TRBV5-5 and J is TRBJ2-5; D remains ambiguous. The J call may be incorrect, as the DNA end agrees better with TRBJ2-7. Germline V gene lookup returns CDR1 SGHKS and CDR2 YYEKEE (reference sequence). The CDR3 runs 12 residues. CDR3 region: CASSHLSYEQYF. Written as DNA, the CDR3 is TGTGCCAGCAGCCACCTCTCCTACGAGCAGTACTTC.

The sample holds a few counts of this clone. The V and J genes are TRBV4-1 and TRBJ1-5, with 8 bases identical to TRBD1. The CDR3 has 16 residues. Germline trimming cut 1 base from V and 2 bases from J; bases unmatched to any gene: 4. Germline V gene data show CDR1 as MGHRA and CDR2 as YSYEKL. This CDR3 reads CASSQGAGQGNQPQHF. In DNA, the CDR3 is TGCGCCAGCAGCCAAGGGGCGGGACAGGGCAATCAGCCCCAGCATTTT.

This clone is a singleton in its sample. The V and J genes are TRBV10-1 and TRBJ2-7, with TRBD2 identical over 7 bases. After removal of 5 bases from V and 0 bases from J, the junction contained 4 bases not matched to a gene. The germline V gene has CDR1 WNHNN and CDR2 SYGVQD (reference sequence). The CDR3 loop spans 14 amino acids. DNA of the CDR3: TGCGCCAGCAGTAGCGGGACGGGCTCCTACGAGCAGTACTTC. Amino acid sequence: CASSSGTGSYEQYF.

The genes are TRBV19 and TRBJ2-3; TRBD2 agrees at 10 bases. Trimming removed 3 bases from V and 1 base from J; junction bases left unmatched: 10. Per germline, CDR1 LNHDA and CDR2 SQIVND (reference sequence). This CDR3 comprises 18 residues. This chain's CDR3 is CASSIGRLAGVGTDTQYF. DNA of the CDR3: TGTGCCAGTAGTATTGGGAGGCTAGCGGGAGTGGGCACAGATACGCAGTATTTT.

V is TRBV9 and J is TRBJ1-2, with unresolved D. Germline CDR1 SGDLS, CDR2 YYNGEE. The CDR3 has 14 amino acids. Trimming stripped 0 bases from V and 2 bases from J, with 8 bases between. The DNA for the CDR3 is TGTGCCAGCAGCGTAGACGGAGTCAACTATGGCTACACCTTC. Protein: CASSVDGVNYGYTF. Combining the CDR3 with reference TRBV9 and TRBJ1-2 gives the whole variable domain DSGVTQTPKHLITATGQRVTLRCSPRSGDLSVYWYQQSLDQGLQFLIQYYNGEERAKGNILERFSAQQFPDLHSELNLSSLELGDSALYFCASSVDGVNYGYTFGSGTRLTVV.

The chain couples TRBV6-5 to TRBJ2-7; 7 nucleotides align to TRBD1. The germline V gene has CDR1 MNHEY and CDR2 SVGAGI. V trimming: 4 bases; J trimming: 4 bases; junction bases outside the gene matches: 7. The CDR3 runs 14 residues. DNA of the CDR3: TGTGCCAGCAGTTCCCCGGGACAGATTTACGAGCAGTACTTC. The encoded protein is CASSSPGQIYEQYF.

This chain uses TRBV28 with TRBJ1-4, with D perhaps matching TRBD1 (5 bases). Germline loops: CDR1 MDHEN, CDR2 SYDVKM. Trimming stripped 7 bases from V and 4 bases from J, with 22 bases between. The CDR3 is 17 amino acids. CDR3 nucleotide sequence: TGTGCCAGCACCGCTATAGGGGCGGCGAAAGTTAATGAAAAACTGTTTTTT. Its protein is CASTAIGAAKVNEKLFF.

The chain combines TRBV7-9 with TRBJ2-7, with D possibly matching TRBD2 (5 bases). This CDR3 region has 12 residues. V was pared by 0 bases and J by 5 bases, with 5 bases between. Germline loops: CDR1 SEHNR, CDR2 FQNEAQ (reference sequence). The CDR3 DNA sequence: TGTGCCAGCAGCTTAGCGAGGGACGAGCAGTACTTC. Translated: CASSLARDEQYF.